Given below is one TCR beta chain in context. Its antigen is not known. The sample is drawn from a study of blood T cells in healthy people across ages. Study-level findings and limits: Across the age range, TCR beta diversity per million T cells fell in a roughly linear way.

Every sample had a minimum of 7 million PBMCs isolated. PCR was performed a second time for about 7 to 11 cycles using a sample-barcoded 5' primer and a J-beta primer mix. TCRdb reprocessed the 5' RACE reads via MiXCR and lists one record per CDR3 protein. The sample has some 1.1 million distinct CDR3 sequences, under 40% seen once. Trimming pared 10 bases from V and 8 bases from J, leaving 16 bases between. This CDR3 spans 12 amino acids. CDR1 is MDHEN, CDR2 SYDVKM, per germline. The chain recombines TRBV28 with TRBJ2-3; D is unresolved. This clonotype was obtained from a man aged 18 to 29 in good health. Sequencing was performed on blood. CDR3 DNA sequence: TGTGCCACCGCAGTTGGGGTCGGTACGCAGTATTTT. Encoded protein: CATAVGVGTQYF.